The rows below give T cell receptor beta chains drawn from one sample of a study of T cells in Graves' hyperthyroidism and ophthalmopathy. TCRdb reanalysed the multiplex PCR reads using MiXCR and keeps one entry per CDR3 protein. The table lists about 530,000 distinct CDR3 sequences, over 15% of them singletons. What was sequenced was blood. These receptors all stem from a woman between 18 and 30 years old with Graves' ophthalmopathy. CDR3s leave out the opening cysteine and the closing phenylalanine or tryptophan. Each record gives: CDR3 length, V gene, CDR3 protein.

>12|TRBV6-1
ASSPSGRADEQF
>12|TRBV7-2
ASSKQGMNTEAF
>12|TRBV30
AWSVGTGNTEAF
>14|TRBV6-1
ASSQSSSSYNSPLH
>13|TRBV11-2
ASSLDGSRNQPQH
>10|TRBV7-2
ARSPSGYEQY
>14|TRBV12-3/TRBV12-4
ASSLVSGSFNYGYT
>11|TRBV19
ASRTRLNEKLF
>15|TRBV7-8
ASSEGGMGGSNEKLF
>12|TRBV4-1
ASSQEGTWDTQY
>11|TRBV19
ASSISADNEQF
>12|TRBV30
AWRPGGTNQPQH
>12|TRBV28
ASSAYRGYTEAF
>12|TRBV5-6
ASSSVAGGETQY
>14|TRBV11-2
ASSSGLAVPTDTQY
>12|TRBV30
AWSKTVGTDTQY
>11|TRBV29-1
SVVTENSYGYT
>15|TRBV27
ASSFPAGVGSYNEQF
>14|TRBV2
ASSDSRDRVDYGYT
>15|TRBV6-1
ASSEQQIQGFGSGYT
>13|TRBV2
ASSGGQRGNQPQH
>12|TRBV7-9
ASRAVSVKYGYT
>13|TRBV6-1
ASRDPGLAPRAQY
>10|TRBV29-1
SVEGDPGEQY
>11|TRBV6-2/TRBV6-3
ASSLQGSNEQF
>13|TRBV7-2
ASSLATGSFLGQY
>17|TRBV2
ATSPGTSGLAGYSYEQY
>15|TRBV6-1
ASSDSDATGSFYEQY
>14|TRBV12-5
ASGLVLRGGVDGYT
>13|TRBV7-8
ASSPGRGHSYEQY
>12|TRBV7-9
ASSLGSRGNEQF
>11|TRBV7-3
ASSLKGSDEQF
>12|TRBV12-3/TRBV12-4
ASSRKGATYEQY
>15|TRBV6-1
ASSRYGAGEFGYGYT
>15|TRBV11-2
ASSPGGTGGIIYEQY
>13|TRBV9
ASSVGGRGNTEAF
>16|TRBV4-1
ASSQDHRWSGRTNEQF
>12|TRBV4-1
ASSQEPGGTEAF
>12|TRBV10-3
AISEMDTGGGYT
>12|TRBV6-1
ASSRSTSSYEQY
>13|TRBV24-1
ATSDTRGDTDTQY
>15|TRBV6-5
ASSYRPGLAGEETQY
>12|TRBV7-3
ASSEAGGPREQF
>15|TRBV20-1
SAEGRSRGRGANVLT
>12|TRBV28
ASRRTGQVYGYT
>15|TRBV11-1
ASSLAPGSPGANVLT
>8|TRBV20-1
RGLSGGYT
>15|TRBV25-1
ASSGRETSGITDTQY
>12|TRBV27
LTRDRGPYTEAF
>15|TRBV20-1
SARGIGLAGGVDTQY